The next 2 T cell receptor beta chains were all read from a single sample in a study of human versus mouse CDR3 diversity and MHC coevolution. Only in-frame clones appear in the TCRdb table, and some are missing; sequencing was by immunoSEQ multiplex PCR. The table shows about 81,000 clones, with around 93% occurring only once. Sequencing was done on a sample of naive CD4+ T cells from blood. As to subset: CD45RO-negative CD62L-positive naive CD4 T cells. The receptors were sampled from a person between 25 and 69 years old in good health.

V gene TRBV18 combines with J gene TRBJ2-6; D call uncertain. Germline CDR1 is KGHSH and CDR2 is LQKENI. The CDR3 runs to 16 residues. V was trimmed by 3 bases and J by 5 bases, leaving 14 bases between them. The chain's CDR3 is CASSPPTLGRANVLTF. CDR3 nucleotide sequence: TGTGCCAGCTCACCTCCCACCCTTGGCCGGGCCAACGTCCTGACTTTC.

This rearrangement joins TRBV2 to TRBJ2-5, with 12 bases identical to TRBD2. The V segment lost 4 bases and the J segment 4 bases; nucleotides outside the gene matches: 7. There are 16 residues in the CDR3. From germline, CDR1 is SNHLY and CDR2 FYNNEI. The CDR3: CASSVRGLAGGETQYF. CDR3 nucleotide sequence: TGTGCCAGCAGTGTGAGGGGACTAGCGGGTGGAGAGACCCAGTACTTC.